This TCR beta chain was captured in a study of blood T cell repertoires in COVID-19. The wider study: T cells, B-cell-depleted T cells, or PBMCs provided the cDNA or gDNA that served as material.

The repertoire was sequenced with immunoSEQ multiplex PCR; TCRdb's copy has only in-frame clones and lacks some. Here the sample spans about 220,000 clones, about 86% being singletons. Trimming stripped 0 bases from V and 5 bases from J, with 7 bases between. CDR1 and CDR2 (germline): MNHEY, SVGAGI. The CDR3 covers 14 residues. The V call is TRBV6-5, the J call TRBJ1-4; a weak D match, TRBD1 (5 bases). The sequence came from a woman in her 30s who had recovered from COVID-19. The material sequenced was peripheral blood. The chain's CDR3 is CASSYSGQNEKLFF. CDR3 coding DNA: TGTGCCAGCAGTTACTCCGGACAAAATGAAAAACTGTTTTTT.